This T cell receptor (beta chain) was captured by sequencing in a study of blood T cell repertoires in COVID-19 (TCRdb year 2020). For context, the study as a whole: Samples from collaborators originated in the United States, Italy and Spain and spanned both the acute and convalescent phases of COVID-19. The material from the prospective study consisted of cDNA or gDNA derived from T cells, B-cell-depleted T cells, or PBMCs. The dataset comprised deeply sampled blood TCRbeta repertoires from subjects exposed to, actively infected with, or recovered from COVID-19. The repertoires were made available in a free public database intended to serve as a resource for research on the immune response to SARS-CoV-2. Samples were obtained from the ongoing ImmuneRACE study (first 160 participants) and from over 1,000 subjects provided by 6 global collaborators. A de-identified subject ID, COVID-19 status, age in years and sex were almost always included in the sample metadata. Where HLA class I and class II types were available, the types were taken from metadata supplied by the sample provider, not from assay-based typing. Here is what the overall study found, with its caveats: The quantity of clinical and demographic metadata differed by source and by participant and was supplied without curation.

TCRbeta CDR3 regions were amplified from genomic DNA using the immunoSEQ Assay, a bias-controlled multiplex PCR. The study's processing was this. The number of nucleated cells in each sample was estimated from the amplification of reference gene primers within the assay. To quantify the absolute abundance of each unique TCRbeta CDR3 rearrangement, sequence reads were collapsed and filtered. Productive Simpson clonality was computed per sample as the square root of Simpson's diversity index over productive rearrangements. The immuneACCESS repertoire file appears here via TCRdb, limited to in-frame rearrangements. These files lack a portion of the clones; in checked studies, under half of the deficit traces to unresolved V genes, and the cause of the others is not known. For V, J and clone size, that table is used; D and trimming come from the DNA. This sample lists roughly 250,000 clones; approximately 88% were detected once. 0.95% to 1.5% of the sample goes to the ten largest clones.

Enrolling through a virtual design, the prospective study's participants ranged in age from roughly 18 to 90 years and lived across approximately 25 United States geographic areas. Cohort assignment in the prospective study relied on participant-reported clinical history from a screening survey and a study questionnaire. In the prospective study, mobile phlebotomists collected whole blood, serum and a nasopharyngeal or oropharyngeal swab from each participant. Over a roughly 2-month period, participants in the prospective study had the option of providing additional blood draws and questionnaires. Before DNA extraction, prospective study blood samples were shipped either frozen or at room temperature. The CDR3 spans 15 residues, from the cysteine through the phenylalanine. Here the CDR3 DNA is all that survives: 45 bases in frame from base 1. V gives up 6 bases and J gives up 1 base, and the segment between their germline ends measures 12 bases. As encoded in the germline V gene, CDR1 is WSHSY while CDR2 is SAAADI.

In the case of this clone: The clone's antigen remains unknown. Per-nucleotide qualities are absent, and no much larger clonotype sits a single base away.

The sequence is built from TRBV10-2 and TRBJ2-2; tentative D gene TRBD2, with 6 bases matching. The sample consisted of PBMCs or T cells enriched from blood (not recorded which). The origin of this receptor is a woman between 35 and 50 years old with acute COVID-19. CDR3 sequence: CASRTGLRNTGELFF. DNA sequence: TGCGCCAGCAGAACGGGACTCAGGAACACCGGGGAGCTGTTTTTT.